These T cell receptor beta chains were read from a single sample in a study of T cells after yellow fever vaccination. TCRdb called the 5' RACE reads again in MiXCR, with one record for every CDR3 protein. The sample lists approximately 330,000 distinct CDR3 sequences, 4.1% seen once, with just under 25% in the top ten. The sample in question was PBMCs, obtained 5 days after the yellow fever booster vaccination. The source of these receptors is a man younger than 35 who received the YFV17D yellow fever vaccine. Both conserved end residues are part of each CDR3. A D gene is named only where the DNA matches it firmly. Rows may omit the clone size; those that give it use once, few, many or a size class.

CDR3 | DNA | D | J | size | V
CASSTMDPKQAFF | TGCGCCAGCAGCACTATGGACCCGAAACAAGCTTTCTTT | - | TRBJ1-1 | - | TRBV5-1
CSASPLSANYGYTF | TGCAGTGCTAGTCCCCTCTCGGCTAACTATGGCTACACCTTC | - | TRBJ1-2 | - | TRBV20-1
CASSARTSGAPTDTQYF | TGTGCCAGCAGCGCCCGTACCTCGGGCGCGCCCACAGATACGCAGTATTTT | - | TRBJ2-3 | few | TRBV9
CATSAAGGSNEKLFF | TGTGCCACCAGTGCCGCGGGGGGCTCTAATGAAAAACTGTTTTTT | - | TRBJ1-4 | few | TRBV24-1
CASSVSGAPLSTDTQYF | TGTGCCAGCAGCGTATCCGGCGCCCCACTTAGCACAGATACGCAGTATTTT | - | TRBJ2-3 | few | TRBV9
CASSLRAAQETQYF | TGTGCCAGCAGCTTAAGGGCAGCCCAAGAGACCCAGTACTTC | - | TRBJ2-5 | many | TRBV7-2
CASSFVRGEQYF | TGTGCCAGCAGCTTTGTGCGGGGGGAGCAGTACTTC | TRBD2 | TRBJ2-7 | - | TRBV5-5
CASSLPVDRDHEQFF | TGTGCCAGCAGCTTACCCGTAGACAGGGATCATGAGCAGTTCTTC | TRBD1 | TRBJ2-1 | - | TRBV7-2
CASSLVGRGEQYF | TGCGCCAGCAGCTTGGTTGGCAGGGGCGAGCAGTACTTC | - | TRBJ2-7 | many | TRBV5-1
CASSVSRTGVFF | TGTGCCAGCAGCGTTTCACGGACAGGGGTTTTTTTT | TRBD1 | TRBJ1-5 | - | TRBV6-1
CASAAGNYEQYF | TGCGCCAGCGCAGCAGGGAATTACGAGCAGTACTTC | - | TRBJ2-7 | many | TRBV5-1
CASSYDPFGQGITDTQYF | TGTGCCAGCAGTTACGATCCATTCGGACAGGGAATAACAGATACGCAGTATTTT | TRBD1 | TRBJ2-3 | - | TRBV6-5
CASGEKGGGKTQYF | TGTGCCAGCGGCGAAAAAGGGGGCGGAAAGACCCAGTACTTC | TRBD1 | TRBJ2-5 | many | TRBV5-8
CSSLFGPGVSTDTQYF | TGCAGCTCACTGTTCGGCCCGGGGGTCAGCACAGATACGCAGTATTTT | - | TRBJ2-3 | - | TRBV29-1
CASLIQGRDTQYF | TGTGCCAGCTTAATACAGGGAAGGGATACGCAGTATTTT | - | TRBJ2-3 | few | TRBV7-9
CASSPIARVSSGANVLTF | TGTGCCAGCAGTCCTATAGCCAGGGTTAGCTCTGGGGCCAACGTCCTGACTTTC | - | TRBJ2-6 | many | TRBV7-6
CATTDWGNTEAFF | TGTGCCACAACCGACTGGGGGAACACTGAAGCTTTCTTT | - | TRBJ1-1 | few | TRBV19
CASSQDSRGGSPLHF | TGCGCCAGCAGCCAAGATTCCAGGGGAGGCTCACCCCTCCACTTT | - | TRBJ1-6 | many | TRBV4-3
CASSYSGDNTEAFF | TGTGCCAGCAGTTACTCAGGAGATAACACTGAAGCTTTCTTT | - | TRBJ1-1 | - | TRBV6-5
CASSSGQKGETQYF | TGTGCCAGCAGCTCCGGACAGAAAGGGGAGACCCAGTACTTC | - | TRBJ2-5 | few | TRBV7-2
CASSPSTGGRTGELFF | TGCGCCAGCAGCCCCTCTACAGGGGGCCGCACCGGGGAGCTGTTTTTT | TRBD1 | TRBJ2-2 | - | TRBV4-3
CASSDQQGDRGYGYTF | TGTGCCAGCAGCGACCAACAGGGCGATCGGGGCTATGGCTACACCTTC | - | TRBJ1-2 | few | TRBV28
CASSLSQSDGYTF | TGTGCCAGCAGCTTATCGCAATCGGATGGCTACACCTTC | - | TRBJ1-2 | few | TRBV7-9
CASSSIGGQPQHF | TGTGCCAGCAGCTCCATTGGGGGACAGCCCCAGCATTTT | - | TRBJ1-5 | - | TRBV7-9
CASSLVTRGMETQYF | TGTGCCAGCAGCTTAGTGACGCGGGGGATGGAGACCCAGTACTTC | TRBD2 | TRBJ2-5 | - | TRBV7-2
CATRRLAGNNEQFF | TGCGCCACCCGGAGGCTAGCGGGGAACAATGAGCAGTTCTTC | TRBD2 | TRBJ2-1 | few | TRBV4-1
CSARIQGGTGELFF | TGCAGTGCTAGGATTCAGGGGGGCACCGGGGAGCTGTTTTTT | - | TRBJ2-2 | - | TRBV20-1
CASSGRGTGNSPLHF | TGTGCCAGCAGCGGTAGAGGGACAGGGAATTCACCCCTCCACTTT | TRBD1 | TRBJ1-6 | - | TRBV7-8
CAISESPGKSTDTQYF | TGTGCCATCAGTGAGTCTCCCGGCAAATCCACAGATACGCAGTATTTT | - | TRBJ2-3 | - | TRBV10-3
CASSPKLGDRENIQYF | TGTGCCAGCAGCCCCAAACTTGGGGACAGGGAAAACATTCAGTACTTC | TRBD1 | TRBJ2-4 | many | TRBV2
CASRRLTGQGETQYF | TGTGCCAGCAGACGACTTACCGGACAGGGAGAGACCCAGTACTTC | TRBD1 | TRBJ2-5 | - | TRBV27
CSATTPGQGGEQYF | TGCAGTGCGACGACGCCGGGACAGGGCGGAGAGCAGTACTTC | TRBD1 | TRBJ2-7 | many | TRBV20-1
CAIRKASGGANEQFF | TGTGCCATCAGGAAAGCTAGCGGGGGGGCCAATGAGCAGTTCTTC | TRBD2 | TRBJ2-1 | - | TRBV10-3
CASSYAGTVHF | TGTGCCAGCAGTTACGCGGGGACAGTACATTTT | TRBD1 | TRBJ1-5 | few | TRBV6-2/TRBV6-3
CASSPGDAGKNTEAFF | TGTGCCAGCTCACCCGGGGACGCGGGAAAGAACACTGAAGCTTTCTTT | - | TRBJ1-1 | few | TRBV18
CASSLAGAPQETQYF | TGCGCCAGCAGCTTGGCGGGGGCCCCCCAAGAGACCCAGTACTTC | - | TRBJ2-5 | - | TRBV5-1
CASTAGHQRGTQYF | TGTGCCAGTACCGCCGGGCACCAGCGCGGGACCCAGTACTTC | - | TRBJ2-5 | - | TRBV19
CATSRDRAVTLNTEAFF | TGTGCCACCAGCAGAGATCGAGCAGTCACCTTGAACACTGAAGCTTTCTTT | - | TRBJ1-1 | many | TRBV15
CASSLTGTNYEQYF | TGCGCCAGCAGCCTTACCGGGACAAATTACGAGCAGTACTTC | - | TRBJ2-7 | many | TRBV5-1
CASSQEKGAYGNTIYF | TGCGCCAGCAGCCAAGAAAAGGGGGCTTATGGAAACACCATATATTTT | TRBD1 | TRBJ1-3 | few | TRBV4-3
CAIASGTGATNEQFF | TGTGCCATCGCTTCCGGGACAGGGGCTACCAATGAGCAGTTCTTC | TRBD1 | TRBJ2-1 | - | TRBV28
CSARLAGVDTQYF | TGCAGTGCTAGACTGGCGGGAGTTGATACGCAGTATTTT | TRBD2 | TRBJ2-3 | many | TRBV20-1
CASSSPFTYEQYF | TGTGCCAGCAGTTCCCCCTTTACCTACGAGCAGTACTTC | - | TRBJ2-7 | few | TRBV6-2/TRBV6-3
CASSPWTDTGELFF | TGTGCCAGCAGTCCCTGGACAGACACCGGGGAGCTGTTTTTT | - | TRBJ2-2 | - | TRBV12-3/TRBV12-4
CASSGGWTGKNTGELFF | TGTGCCAGCAGTGGGGGTTGGACAGGAAAGAACACCGGGGAGCTGTTTTTT | TRBD1 | TRBJ2-2 | few | TRBV25-1